The TCR beta chain under discussion was sequenced for a study of T-cell memory formation after mild COVID-19. Turning to the study itself: Clustering of TCRs was largely donor specific.

MiXCR was run by TCRdb on the 5' RACE reads, yielding one entry per CDR3 protein. The table lists roughly 380,000 distinct CDR3 sequences, 25% to 30% of them singletons. This clonotype was picked up one time. Its specificity is not known. Its ends do not fully match the called genes, so a read error is possible. CDR3 length: 11 residues. Study-level points and caveats: Clones that shrank (day 15 to 85) were balanced CD4/CD8, whereas later expanders leaned CD4+.

The gene calls are TRBV12-3 or TRBV12-4 and TRBJ1-1; unclear D gene. The source is an adult woman who had mild COVID-19 (a few samples of this study predate the infection). Cell type and time point are not known. The sample taken for sequencing was PBMCs or a T cell subset sorted from them (not recorded which). In nucleotides, the CDR3 is TGTGCCAGCAGCCCCGGCGCTGAAGTTTTCTTT. Protein: CASSPGAEVFF.